This T cell receptor (beta chain) was profiled in a study of regulatory T cells in long-lasting Graves disease. Time point denoted: newly diagnosed GD, antithyroid drugs for less than 3 months. Following extraction of RNA from PBMCs, that RNA was used to make the TCR library. The CDR3 has 16 amino acids. V gave up 0 bases and J gave up 1 base, with 12 bases separating them. Germline values: CDR1 MNHNS, CDR2 SASEGT. This clonotype has a handful of counts. Combining iRepertoire HTBI primers with Arm-PCR of CDR3 regions, the authors built TCR beta libraries. In TCRdb, the multiplex PCR reads were re-called with MiXCR into one record per CDR3 protein. Of roughly 420,000 distinct CDR3 sequences in the sample, less than 15% were seen once. The same sample was also studied in work on T cells in Graves' hyperthyroidism and ophthalmopathy. Per that paper: Clinical symptoms, serum thyroxine and TRAb, thyroid ultrasound and orbital computed tomography together formed the diagnostic basis. Within blood appeared most thyroid clonotypes that had expanded above 0.001.

The sequence was collected from a woman aged 50 to 65 with Graves disease. Source: peripheral blood mononuclear cells (PBMCs), taken at new diagnosis, from a patient treated with antithyroid drugs. This chain joins TRBV6-1 and TRBJ2-5; D remains unclear. CDR3 region: CASSEAYWGSQETQYF. CDR3 DNA: TGTGCCAGCAGTGAAGCTTATTGGGGATCCCAAGAGACCCAGTACTTC.